What follows describes a single TCR beta chain. The antigen is unknown. The entry originates in a study of beta chain features in type 1 diabetes. Notes on the study in general: Shorter TCRB CDR3s, moderately but significantly so, were found in Type 1 diabetes patients in all four CD4+ subsets.

What was sequenced were expressed TCRB transcripts, since all of the isolated RNA had been reverse transcribed. Method: immunoSEQ multiplex PCR; TCRdb's copy keeps in-frame clones and lacks some. Of roughly 160,000 clones listed, approximately 7.8% were seen once; the top ten hold roughly 1%. The V and J ends lost 6 bases and 5 bases, in that order; junction bases with no gene match: 6. Looked up from germline, CDR1 is MNHEY and CDR2 is SVGAGI. CDR3 length: 14 amino acids. Sequences were obtained from central memory CD4+ T cells from blood. This sequence was found in a woman in her 40s with type 1 diabetes. The V gene is TRBV6-5, the J gene TRBJ2-5; TRBD2 matches 10 bases. Written as DNA, the CDR3 is TGTGCCAGCAGGTTTAGCGGGAGGACCGAGACCCAGTACTTC. Protein: CASRFSGRTETQYF.